The clone carrying this TCR beta chain was observed a handful of times. The antigen is not known. This CDR3 is built from 11 residues. The V end was cut by 1 base, the J end by 11 bases, with 8 bases between. Germline-derived CDR1 and CDR2 are MGHRA and YSYEKL. The PCR made use of 60 Vbeta and 13 Jbeta primers. TCRdb's copy holds only in-frame clones and misses some; the assay was immunoSEQ multiplex PCR. The sample lists about 110,000 clones, roughly 71% occurring once. The data derive from a study of cytomegalovirus exposure and HLA in healthy donors. General study points: TCR beta V- and J-gene trimming was later associated with a missense DCLRE1C variant.

The TCR originated in a man aged 18 to 29 in good health and CMV-seropositive. Material for sequencing was PBMCs. The chain uses TRBV4-1 and TRBJ1-1; a weak D match, TRBD1 (5 bases). The CDR3 region is CASSQGGRAFF. CDR3 bases: TGCGCCAGCAGCCAAGGGGGCCGGGCTTTCTTT.